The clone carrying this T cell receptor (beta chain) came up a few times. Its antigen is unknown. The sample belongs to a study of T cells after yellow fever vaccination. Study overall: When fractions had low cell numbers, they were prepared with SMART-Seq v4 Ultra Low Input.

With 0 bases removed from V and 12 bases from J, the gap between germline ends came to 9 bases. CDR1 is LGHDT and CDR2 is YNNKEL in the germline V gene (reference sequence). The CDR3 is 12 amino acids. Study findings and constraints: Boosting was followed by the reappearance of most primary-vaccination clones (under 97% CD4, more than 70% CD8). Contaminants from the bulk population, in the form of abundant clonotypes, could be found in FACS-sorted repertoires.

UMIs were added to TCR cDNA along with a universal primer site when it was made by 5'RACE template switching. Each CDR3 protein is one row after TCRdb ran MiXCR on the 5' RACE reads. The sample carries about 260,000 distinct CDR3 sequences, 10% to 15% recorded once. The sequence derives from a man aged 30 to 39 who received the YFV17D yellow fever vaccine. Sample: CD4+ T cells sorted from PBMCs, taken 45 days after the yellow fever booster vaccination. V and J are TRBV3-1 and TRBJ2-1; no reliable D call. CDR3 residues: CASSQELARQFF. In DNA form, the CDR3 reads TGTGCCAGCAGCCAAGAACTGGCCCGGCAGTTCTTC.